This entry features one T cell receptor beta chain sequence. This specimen belongs to a study of blood T cell repertoires in COVID-19. V lost 4 bases, J lost 12 bases, and 16 bases lay in between. The V gene's germline CDR1 is MNHEY and CDR2 SVGAGI. There are 13 residues in the CDR3. Source study methods: Counts of nucleated cells, estimated from reference gene primer amplification, were obtained. Sequencing used immunoSEQ multiplex PCR; TCRdb keeps in-frame clones, though not all of them. The D gene and trimming were derived from the DNA, and the V and J assignments and clone size from that table. The sample holds a few hundred thousand clones, more than 75% seen once. The participants were between about 18 and 89 years old and came from roughly 24 US areas. Clinical histories supplied by participants themselves formed the basis of cohort assignment.

V and J are TRBV6-5 and TRBJ2-1; unclear D gene. This sequence originates from a woman aged 45-59 years who had recovered from COVID-19. The sequencing input was PBMCs or T cells enriched from blood (not recorded which). In DNA, the CDR3 is TGTGCCAGCAGTTCCGCGTTGACGCCGGGGCAGTTCTTC. Amino acids: CASSSALTPGQFF.